These 7 T cell receptor beta chains were sequenced from one sample in a study of T cell changes during pregnancy in multiple sclerosis. Generated by immunoSEQ multiplex PCR, the TCRdb table keeps only in-frame clones and is missing some. The table lists 35,000 to 45,000 clones, over 75% of them singletons. The specimen was CD8+ T cells from peripheral blood mononuclear cells, collected in the first trimester of pregnancy. These receptors were taken from a female donor with multiple sclerosis, enrolled in a pregnancy study.

The chain combines TRBV2 with TRBJ1-4; TRBD1 aligns across 9 bases. V was clipped by 7 bases and J by 4 bases; unmatched bases: 10. CDR3 length: 16 amino acids. Germline loops: CDR1 SNHLY, CDR2 FYNNEI. The CDR3 DNA follows: TGTGCCAGCACGCCGGGACAGGGCGAATATAATGAAAAACTGTTTTTT. Residues: CASTPGQGEYNEKLFF.

The V gene is TRBV19, the J gene TRBJ1-5; D not certain. The CDR3 spans 15 residues. Trimming shortened V by 3 bases and J by 3 bases, and 12 bases separated the two germline ends. From germline, CDR1 is LNHDA and CDR2 SQIVND (reference sequence). CDR3 DNA sequence: TGTGCCAGTAGTATTATCGGTCAAGCCAATCAGCCCCAGCATTTT. Translating gives CASSIIGQANQPQHF.

This clone appeared once. The chain carries TRBV2 and TRBJ2-2, with D possibly TRBD1 on 6 matching bases. The germline V and J ends were trimmed by 7 bases and 1 base, with 19 bases remaining between them. The CDR3 extends over 17 amino acids. From germline, CDR1 is SNHLY and CDR2 FYNNEI. Written as DNA, the CDR3 is TGTGCCAGCACCGAACAGGGAAGGCTTTGGAACACCGGGGAGCTGTTTTTT. Residues: CASTEQGRLWNTGELFF.

V usage is TRBV30 and J usage is TRBJ1-5; 8 positions match TRBD1. CDR3 size: 13 residues. V dropped 3 bases and J dropped 2; count of bases not matched to a gene: 0. CDR1 is GTSNPN, CDR2 SVGIG, per germline (reference sequence). The CDR3 loop reads CAWRTGGNQPQHF. The CDR3 region has the DNA TGTGCCTGGAGGACAGGGGGCAATCAGCCCCAGCATTTT.

J is TRBJ1-5 and V is TRBV27, with D possibly matching TRBD1 (6 bases). The CDR3 has 17 residues. Per germline, CDR1 MNHEY and CDR2 SMNVEV (reference sequence). Deletions cut 3 bases from V and 0 bases from J, with 15 bases between. The CDR3 protein is CASSLPGTFYSNQPQHF. The DNA for the CDR3 is TGTGCCAGCAGTTTGCCCGGGACATTCTATAGCAATCAGCCCCAGCATTTT.

The rearrangement links TRBV11-3 to TRBJ2-3; 7 positions match TRBD1. CDR1 SGHNT and CDR2 YENEEA come from the germline V gene. The CDR3 is made up of 13 amino acids. The V gene end was trimmed by 7 bases and the J gene end by 1 base; junction bases not matched to a gene: 2. The CDR3 DNA reads as TGTGCCAGCATGCAGGGGGGCACAGATACGCAGTATTTT. It yields the protein CASMQGGTDTQYF.

The rearrangement joins TRBV4-1 to TRBJ2-1; TRBD1 agrees at 10 bases. The CDR3 length is 15 residues. Trimming at V came to 5 bases and at J to 4 bases, leaving 5 bases not matched to a gene. Germline assignment: CDR1 MGHRA and CDR2 YSYEKL. Here the CDR3 DNA reads TGCGCCAGCAGCGGTCGGACAGGGGGATACAATGAGCAGTTCTTC. Translating gives CASSGRTGGYNEQFF.